This TCR beta chain was observed in a study of CD4+ T cells in melanoma. The study, taken as a whole, reports: A reported correlation linked neoantigen-specific CD4+ T cells to CD8+, macrophage and B cell function.

Profiling relied on immunoSEQ multiplex PCR, and the TCRdb table lists in-frame clones only, not all of them. This table has about 10,000 clones, around 70% appearing once. Germline CDR1 is SGHRS and CDR2 is YFSETQ. Between the trimmed V and J ends, which lost 5 bases and 4 bases, there was a span of 16 bases. The CDR3 is 15 amino acids. In its sample, this clone was seen a few times. Its matching antigen is unknown. This chain links TRBV5-1 with TRBJ1-3; no firm D call. This clonotype was sampled from a human donor with melanoma. Sequenced sample: cells from a culture (not recorded whether cultured in vitro). CDR3 sequence: CASRPQLTAGNTIYF. The CDR3 DNA reads TGCGCCAGCAGGCCACAGCTGACTGCAGGAAACACCATATATTTT.